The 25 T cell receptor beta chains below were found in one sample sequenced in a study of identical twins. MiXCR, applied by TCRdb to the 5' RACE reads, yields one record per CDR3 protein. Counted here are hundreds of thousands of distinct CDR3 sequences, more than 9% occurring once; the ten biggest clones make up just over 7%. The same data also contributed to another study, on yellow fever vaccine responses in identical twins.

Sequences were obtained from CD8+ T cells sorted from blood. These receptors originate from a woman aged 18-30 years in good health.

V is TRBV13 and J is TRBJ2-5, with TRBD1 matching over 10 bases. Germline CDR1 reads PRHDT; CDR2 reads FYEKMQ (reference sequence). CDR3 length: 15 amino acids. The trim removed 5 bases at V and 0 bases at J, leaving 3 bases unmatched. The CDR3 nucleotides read TGTGCCAGCAGCCCGACAGGGGGCGACCAAGAGACCCAGTACTTC. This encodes CASSPTGGDQETQYF. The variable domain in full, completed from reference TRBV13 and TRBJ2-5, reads AAGVIQSPRHLIKEKRETATLKCYPIPRHDTVYWYQQGPGQDPQFLISFYEKMQSDKGSIPDRFSAQQFSDYHSELNMSSLELGDSALYFCASSPTGGDQETQYFGPGTRLLVL.

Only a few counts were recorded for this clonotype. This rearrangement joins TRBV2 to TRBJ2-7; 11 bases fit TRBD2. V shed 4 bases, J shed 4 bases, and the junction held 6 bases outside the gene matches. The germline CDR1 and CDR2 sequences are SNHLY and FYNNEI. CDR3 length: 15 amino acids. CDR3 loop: CASSAGTSGIYEQYF. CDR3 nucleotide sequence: TGTGCCAGCAGTGCCGGGACTAGCGGCATTTACGAGCAGTACTTC. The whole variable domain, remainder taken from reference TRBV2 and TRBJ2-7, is EPEVTQTPSHQVTQMGQEVILRCVPISNHLYFYWYRQILGQKVEFLVSFYNNEISEKSEIFDDQFSVERPDGSNFTLKIRSTKLEDSAMYFCASSAGTSGIYEQYFGPGTRLTVT.

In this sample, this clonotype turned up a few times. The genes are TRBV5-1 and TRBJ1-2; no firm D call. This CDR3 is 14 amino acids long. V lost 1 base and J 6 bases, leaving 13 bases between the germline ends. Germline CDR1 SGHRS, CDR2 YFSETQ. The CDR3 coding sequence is TGCGCCAGCAGCTTGCTTGAGACGAACCATGGCTACACCTTC. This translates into CASSLLETNHGYTF.

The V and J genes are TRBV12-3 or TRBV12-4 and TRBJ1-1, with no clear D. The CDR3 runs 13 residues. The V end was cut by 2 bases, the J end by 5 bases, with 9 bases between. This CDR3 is CASSLWDLTEAFF. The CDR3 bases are TGTGCCAGCAGTTTATGGGATTTGACTGAAGCTTTCTTT.

The CDR3 loop is CSAREAGQGNSYEQYF. Written as DNA, the CDR3 is TGCAGTGCTAGAGAGGCGGGACAGGGTAATAGCTACGAGCAGTACTTC. The chain is built from TRBV20-1 and TRBJ2-7; TRBD1 agrees at 9 bases. The junction had 9 bases not matched to a gene; V was cut back by 0 bases and J by 3 bases. CDR3 size: 16 residues. Germline loops: CDR1 DFQATT, CDR2 SNEGSKA (reference sequence).

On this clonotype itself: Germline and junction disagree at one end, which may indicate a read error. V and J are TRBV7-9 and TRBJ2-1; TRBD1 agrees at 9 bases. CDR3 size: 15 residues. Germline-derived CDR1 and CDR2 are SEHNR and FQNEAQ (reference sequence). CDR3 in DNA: TGTGCCAGCAGCCCGACAGGGGGGACCTACAATGAGCACTTCTTC. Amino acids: CASSPTGGTYNEHFF. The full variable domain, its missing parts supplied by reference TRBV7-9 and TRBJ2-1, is DTGVSQNPRHKITKRGQNVTFRCDPISEHNRLYWYRQTLGQGPEFLTYFQNEAQLEKSRLLSDRFSAERPKGSFSTLEIQRTEQGDSAMYLCASSPTGGTYNEHFFGPGTRLTVL.

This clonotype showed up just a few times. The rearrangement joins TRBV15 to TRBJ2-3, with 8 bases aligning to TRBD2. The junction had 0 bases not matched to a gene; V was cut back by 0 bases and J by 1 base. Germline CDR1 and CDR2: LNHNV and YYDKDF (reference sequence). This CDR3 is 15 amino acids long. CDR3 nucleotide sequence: TGTGCCACCAGCAGAGAAGCGGGGGGCACAGATACGCAGTATTTT. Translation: CATSREAGGTDTQYF.

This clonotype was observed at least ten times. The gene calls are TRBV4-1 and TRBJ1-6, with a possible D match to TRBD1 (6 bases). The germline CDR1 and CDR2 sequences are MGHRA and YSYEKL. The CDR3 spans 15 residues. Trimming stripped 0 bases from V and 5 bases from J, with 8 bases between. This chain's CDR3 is CASSQDSGDNSPLHF. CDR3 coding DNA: TGCGCCAGCAGCCAAGATTCAGGGGATAATTCACCCCTCCACTTT.

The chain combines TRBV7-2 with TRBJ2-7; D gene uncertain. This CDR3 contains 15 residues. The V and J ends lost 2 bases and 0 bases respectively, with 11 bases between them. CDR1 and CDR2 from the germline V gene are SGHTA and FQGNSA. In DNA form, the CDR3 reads TGTGCCAGCAGCTTATTACCCCGGAGCTCCTACGAGCAGTACTTC. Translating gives CASSLLPRSSYEQYF.

The CDR3 here is CASSKGSEQYV. CDR3 coding DNA: TGTGCCAGCAGCAAGGGGTCGGAGCAGTACGTC. The rearrangement uses TRBV21-1 and TRBJ2-7. TRBV21-1 is reported as a pseudogene. This CDR3 is built from 11 residues.

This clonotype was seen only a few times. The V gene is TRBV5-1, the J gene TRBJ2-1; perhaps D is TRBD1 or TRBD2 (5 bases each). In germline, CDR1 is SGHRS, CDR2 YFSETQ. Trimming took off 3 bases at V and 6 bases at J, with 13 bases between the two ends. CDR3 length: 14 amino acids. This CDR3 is CASSWDRISNEQFF. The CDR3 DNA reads TGCGCCAGCAGCTGGGACCGAATCTCCAATGAGCAGTTCTTC.

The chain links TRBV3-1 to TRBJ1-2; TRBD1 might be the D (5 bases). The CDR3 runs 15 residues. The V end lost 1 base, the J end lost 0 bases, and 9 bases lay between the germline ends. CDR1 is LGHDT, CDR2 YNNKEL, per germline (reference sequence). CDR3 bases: TGTGCCAGCAGCCAAGGACAGTTCCCTAACTATGGCTACACCTTC. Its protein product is CASSQGQFPNYGYTF.

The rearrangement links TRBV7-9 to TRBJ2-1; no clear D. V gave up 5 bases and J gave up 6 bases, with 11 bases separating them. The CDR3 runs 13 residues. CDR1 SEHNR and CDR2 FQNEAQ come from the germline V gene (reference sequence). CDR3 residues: CASSVGGVNEQFF. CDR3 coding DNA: TGTGCCAGCAGCGTCGGTGGGGTCAATGAGCAGTTCTTC.

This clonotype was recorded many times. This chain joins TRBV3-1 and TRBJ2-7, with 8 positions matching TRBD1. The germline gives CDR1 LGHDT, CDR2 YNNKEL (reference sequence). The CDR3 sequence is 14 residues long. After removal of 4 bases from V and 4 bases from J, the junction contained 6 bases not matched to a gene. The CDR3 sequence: CASSPGTGPYEQYV. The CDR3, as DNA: TGTGCCAGCAGCCCCGGGACAGGACCTTACGAGCAGTACGTC.

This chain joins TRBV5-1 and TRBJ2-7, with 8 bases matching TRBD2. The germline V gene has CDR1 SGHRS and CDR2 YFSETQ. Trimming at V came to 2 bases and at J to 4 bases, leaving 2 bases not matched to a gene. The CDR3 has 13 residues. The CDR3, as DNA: TGCGCCAGCAGCTTCACTAGCGGTTACGAGCAGTACTTC. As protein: CASSFTSGYEQYF.

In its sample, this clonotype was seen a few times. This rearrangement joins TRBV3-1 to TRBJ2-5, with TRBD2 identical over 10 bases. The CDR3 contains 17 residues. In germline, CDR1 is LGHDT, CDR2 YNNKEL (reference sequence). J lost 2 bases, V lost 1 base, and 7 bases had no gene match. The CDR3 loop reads CASSQVSGRPEQETQYF. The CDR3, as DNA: TGTGCCAGCAGCCAAGTTAGCGGGAGGCCGGAACAAGAGACCCAGTACTTC.

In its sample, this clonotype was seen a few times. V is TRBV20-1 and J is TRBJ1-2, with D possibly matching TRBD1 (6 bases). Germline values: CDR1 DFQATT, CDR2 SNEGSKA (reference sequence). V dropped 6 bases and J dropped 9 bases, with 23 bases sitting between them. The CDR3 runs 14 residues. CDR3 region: CSANVGTPRGSYTF. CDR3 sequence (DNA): TGCAGTGCCAACGTCGGGACACCCAGAGGAAGCTACACCTTC.

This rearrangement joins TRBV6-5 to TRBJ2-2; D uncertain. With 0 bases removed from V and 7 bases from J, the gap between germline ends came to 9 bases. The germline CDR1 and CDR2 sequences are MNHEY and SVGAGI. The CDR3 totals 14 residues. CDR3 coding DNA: TGTGCCAGCAGTTACTCGATTCCAGTCGGGGAGCTGTTTTTT. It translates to CASSYSIPVGELFF.

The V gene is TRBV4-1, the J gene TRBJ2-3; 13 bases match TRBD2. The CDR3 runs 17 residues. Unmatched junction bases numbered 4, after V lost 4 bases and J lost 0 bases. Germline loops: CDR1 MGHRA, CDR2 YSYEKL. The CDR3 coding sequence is TGCGCCAGCAGCCGACTAGCGGGGGGCCTTAGCACAGATACGCAGTATTTT. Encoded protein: CASSRLAGGLSTDTQYF.

Written as DNA, the CDR3 is TGTGCCAGCAGCTTGGCTACTGGACCTAGCACAGATACGCAGTATTTT. Its translation: CASSLATGPSTDTQYF. This chain links TRBV7-9 with TRBJ2-3; D is ambiguous. The CDR3 spans 16 residues. Germline V gene sequence: CDR1 SEHNR, CDR2 FQNEAQ (reference sequence). V lost 3 bases and J lost 0, with 13 bases in between.

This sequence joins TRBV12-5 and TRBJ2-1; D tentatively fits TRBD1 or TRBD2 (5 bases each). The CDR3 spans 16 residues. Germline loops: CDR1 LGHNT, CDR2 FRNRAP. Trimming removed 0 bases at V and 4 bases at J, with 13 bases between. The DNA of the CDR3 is TGTGCTAGTGGTTTGGTACGGGGCAGGGCGTACAATGAGCAGTTCTTC. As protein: CASGLVRGRAYNEQFF.

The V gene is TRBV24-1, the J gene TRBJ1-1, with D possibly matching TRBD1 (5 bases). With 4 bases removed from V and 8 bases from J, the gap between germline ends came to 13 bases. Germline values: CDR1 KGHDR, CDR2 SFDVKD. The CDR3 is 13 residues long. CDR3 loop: CATSDWGEGEAFF. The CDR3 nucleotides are TGTGCCACCAGTGACTGGGGGGAGGGCGAAGCTTTCTTT.

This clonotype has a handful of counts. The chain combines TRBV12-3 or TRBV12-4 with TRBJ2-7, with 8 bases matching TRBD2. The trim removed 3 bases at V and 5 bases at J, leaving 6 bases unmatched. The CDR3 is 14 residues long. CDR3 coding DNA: TGTGCCAGCAGTTTCCGGGAGGGCCGACACGAGCAGTACTTC. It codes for CASSFREGRHEQYF.

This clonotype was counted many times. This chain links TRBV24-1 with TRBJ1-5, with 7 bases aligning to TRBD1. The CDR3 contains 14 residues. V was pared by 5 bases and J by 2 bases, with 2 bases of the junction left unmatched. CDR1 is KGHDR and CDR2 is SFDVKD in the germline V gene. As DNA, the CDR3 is TGTGCCACCAGTGGAACAGGGGGCAATCAGCCCCAGCATTTT. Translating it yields CATSGTGGNQPQHF.

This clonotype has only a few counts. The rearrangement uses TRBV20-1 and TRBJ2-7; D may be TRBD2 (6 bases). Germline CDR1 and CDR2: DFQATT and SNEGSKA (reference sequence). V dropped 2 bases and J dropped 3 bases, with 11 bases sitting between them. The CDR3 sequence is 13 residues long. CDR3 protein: CSARPGTHYEQYV. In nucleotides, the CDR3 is TGCAGTGCTAGACCAGGGACTCACTACGAGCAGTACGTC.